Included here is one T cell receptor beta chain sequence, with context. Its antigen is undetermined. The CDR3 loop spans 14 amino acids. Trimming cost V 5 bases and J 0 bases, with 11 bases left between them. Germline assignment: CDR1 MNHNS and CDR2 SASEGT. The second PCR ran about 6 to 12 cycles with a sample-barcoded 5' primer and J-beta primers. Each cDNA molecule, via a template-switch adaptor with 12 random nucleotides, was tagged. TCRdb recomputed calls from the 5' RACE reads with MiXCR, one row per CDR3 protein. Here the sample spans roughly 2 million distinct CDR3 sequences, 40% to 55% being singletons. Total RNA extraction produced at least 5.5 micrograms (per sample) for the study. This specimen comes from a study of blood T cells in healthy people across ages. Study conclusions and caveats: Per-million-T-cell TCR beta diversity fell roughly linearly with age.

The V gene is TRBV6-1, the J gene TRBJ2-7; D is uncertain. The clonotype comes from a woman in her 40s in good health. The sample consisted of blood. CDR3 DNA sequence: TGTGCCAGCAGTTCCCGACCGGACTCCTACGAGCAGTACTTC. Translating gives CASSSRPDSYEQYF.